The T cell receptor (beta chain) described here comes from a study of T cells in Graves' hyperthyroidism and ophthalmopathy. In its sample, this clonotype was seen many times. Trimming took 5 bases from V and 1 from J; bases not matched to a gene: 6. The CDR3 covers 17 residues. Germline V gives CDR1 SEHNR, CDR2 FQNEAQ (reference sequence). It was RNA transcripts that yielded the amplified TCR beta CDR3 regions. HTBI primers were employed in a first-round RT-PCR of the TCR CDR3. MiXCR, applied by TCRdb to the multiplex PCR reads, yields one record per CDR3 protein. The sample has about 770,000 distinct CDR3 sequences; about 19% are singletons.

V usage is TRBV7-9 and J usage is TRBJ2-7; 15 bases align to TRBD2. Sequenced: blood. This TCR was recovered from a woman in her 50s with Graves' hyperthyroidism that later progressed to Graves' ophthalmopathy. CDR3 nucleotides: TGTGCCAGCAGCCCAGGGACTAGCGGGGGGTATTCCTACGAGCAGTACTTC. As protein: CASSPGTSGGYSYEQYF.